This T cell receptor (beta chain) derives from a study of blood T cells in healthy people across ages. Germline V gene lookup returns CDR1 MNHEY and CDR2 SVGEGT. The CDR3 has 12 residues. Trimming took 4 bases from V and 9 from J, leaving 9 bases between them. Alongside a J-beta primer mix, a sample-barcoded 5' primer served in a second PCR lasting about 7 to 11 cycles. TCRdb re-called the 5' RACE reads through MiXCR, storing one row per CDR3 protein. Of around 1,000,000 distinct CDR3 sequences listed, approximately 26% are singletons. These records were also assigned to another study, of T cells of mothers and their children.

The chain couples TRBV6-2 or TRBV6-3 to TRBJ2-2; D is unclear. The specimen was blood. The sequence came from a girl aged 2 to 9 in good health. The CDR3 loop reads CASSFPPRELFF. The CDR3 region has the DNA TGTGCCAGCAGTTTTCCTCCACGGGAGCTGTTTTTT.